In this sample, the clone carrying this T cell receptor beta chain turned up a few times. Antigen unknown. The germline V gene encodes CDR1 SGHDT and CDR2 YYEEEE. V was clipped by 2 bases and J by 3 bases, with 21 bases between them. The CDR3 has 17 amino acids. This sample is drawn from a study of T cells after yellow fever vaccination. Across the whole study: In the case of low-cell-number fractions, SMART-Seq v4 Ultra Low Input was used for preparation. Study conclusions and caveats: Researchers cautioned that FACS-sorted repertoires could harbor abundant clonotypes contaminating from the bulk population. Subsequent to the booster, the majority of primary-vaccination clones reappeared (around 96% CD4, approximately 85% CD8).

Making TCR cDNA involved 5'RACE template switching, which added UMIs and a universal primer site. TCRdb ran MiXCR on the 5' RACE reads and lists one entry per CDR3 protein. This table holds 450,000 to 550,000 distinct CDR3 sequences, 15% to 20% found once. The sequencing used PBMCs, collected 15 days after the yellow fever booster vaccination. This chain uses TRBV5-6 with TRBJ2-7, with D tentatively TRBD1 (5 bases). The sequence came from a man aged 30-40 years who received the YFV17D yellow fever vaccine. This chain's CDR3 is CASSFWSVAQAGYEQYF. CDR3 nucleotides: TGTGCCAGCAGCTTCTGGTCGGTAGCACAGGCTGGCTACGAGCAGTACTTC.